A single sample is the source of the 6 T cell receptor beta chains below, sequenced in a study of CD8 T cells in ankylosing spondylitis. Findings and limits, study-wide: Ankylosing spondylitis blood appeared to carry a characteristic TCR beta motif of roughly eight highly homologous variants.

TCRdb fed the 5' RACE reads into MiXCR, producing one record per CDR3 protein. The repertoire includes around 480,000 distinct CDR3 sequences, roughly a sixth of them detected once, and about 0.94% sits in the top ten. Their recognized antigens are unknown. Sequenced material: blood, either unsorted or a sorted T cell fraction (not recorded which). The source is a male donor with ankylosing spondylitis.

In this sample, this clonotype turned up a few times. V usage is TRBV20-1 and J usage is TRBJ2-3; TRBD2 agrees at 15 bases. The CDR3 loop spans 15 amino acids. Per germline, CDR1 DFQATT and CDR2 SNEGSKA (reference sequence). With V trimmed by 6 bases and J by 6 bases, 7 bases remained unmatched. CDR3 protein: CSAEGTSGGMDTQYF. The CDR3 DNA reads TGCAGTGCAGAAGGGACTAGCGGGGGGATGGATACGCAGTATTTT.

The chain is built from TRBV6-1 and TRBJ1-1; no clear D. Germline V CDR1 and CDR2: MNHNS, SASEGT. The V end was cut by 7 bases, the J end by 1 base, with 10 bases between. The CDR3 has 13 residues. This chain's CDR3 is CASIPPGNTEAFF. DNA of the CDR3: TGTGCCAGCATTCCCCCGGGGAACACTGAAGCTTTCTTT.

The genes are TRBV5-1 and TRBJ2-3; TRBD1 matches at 9 bases. The V gene end was trimmed by 3 bases and the J gene end by 2 bases; junction bases not matched to a gene: 4. This CDR3 comprises 15 residues. The germline V gene has CDR1 SGHRS and CDR2 YFSETQ. The CDR3, as DNA: TGCGCCAGCAGCTACGGGGACAGGGACACAGATACGCAGTATTTT. Protein sequence: CASSYGDRDTDTQYF.

This clonotype has only a few counts. This chain links TRBV5-1 with TRBJ2-7, with 9 nucleotides matching TRBD1. The V gene end was trimmed by 3 bases and the J gene end by 5 bases; junction bases not matched to a gene: 9. Germline V CDR1 and CDR2: SGHRS, YFSETQ. This CDR3 region has 15 residues. The chain's CDR3 is CASSSLRTGANEQYF. DNA of the CDR3: TGCGCCAGCAGCTCTCTACGGACAGGGGCGAACGAGCAGTACTTC.

The DNA for the CDR3 is TGCAGTGCTAGGCGGCCAGCGGGGACTAATGAGCAGTTCTTC. This encodes CSARRPAGTNEQFF. The chain combines TRBV20-1 with TRBJ2-1; 7 nucleotides align to TRBD2. The CDR3 sequence is 14 residues long. V shed 3 bases, J shed 7 bases, and the junction held 9 bases outside the gene matches. The germline gives CDR1 DFQATT, CDR2 SNEGSKA (reference sequence).

This clonotype was seen only a few times. This chain connects TRBV7-8 to TRBJ2-7; 7 bases are shared with TRBD1. CDR1 and CDR2 from the germline V gene are SGHVS and FQNEAQ. The V and J ends lost 3 bases and 2 bases, in that order; junction bases with no gene match: 7. The CDR3 covers 15 residues. CDR3 amino acids: CASSFIRDRPYEQYF. The CDR3 DNA reads as TGTGCCAGCAGCTTTATTCGGGACAGACCCTACGAGCAGTACTTC.